This T cell receptor beta chain comes out of a study of CD8+ T cells in alopecia areata. Overall study context: For the treated group, dosing was oral tofacitinib at 5 to 10 mg twice daily.

RNA was isolated and reverse transcribed to cDNA, the sequencing template. Libraries were prepared by immunoSEQ multiplex PCR; TCRdb keeps only in-frame clonotypes and omits some of them. The table lists about 98,000 clones, 40% to 45% of them singletons, with almost 0.8% in the top ten. The study team obtained lesional scalp punch biopsies and peripheral blood from alopecia areata patients. Looked up from germline, CDR1 is ENHRY and CDR2 is SYGVKD. V lost 8 bases to trimming and J lost 5 bases, with 9 bases between them. CDR3 size: 11 residues. This chain uses TRBV10-3 with TRBJ2-5; D not certain. This TCR was sampled from a human donor with alopecia areata. Material for sequencing was CD4+ T cells sorted from blood. The CDR3 DNA sequence: TGTGCCATCGGTAGTGGGGAGACCCAGTACTTC. Translating gives CAIGSGETQYF.